This is a list of T cell receptor beta chains from one sample in a study of control samples from healthy donors and cancer patients. Clones were sequenced by immunoSEQ multiplex PCR, and TCRdb holds only the in-frame ones, with some missing. The sample records about 170,000 clones, roughly 95% being singletons. Input material: blood. These receptor sequences come from a woman in her sixties or seventies in good health. The CDR3 runs from the conserved cysteine through the conserved F or W. Each record gives: D gene, J gene, V gene, clone size, CDR3 protein, CDR3 DNA. D genes are given only for firm matches. Where a row states a size, it is once, few, many or the class of an expanded clone; other rows omit it.

TRBD2 | TRBJ2-1 | TRBV28 | . | CASSLSGGLYNKQFF | TGTGCCAGCAGTCTTAGCGGGGGCCTTTACAATAAGCAGTTCTTC
. | TRBJ1-5 | TRBV6-5 | . | CASRLYSNQPQHF | TGTGCCAGCAGGTTATATAGCAATCAGCCCCAGCATTTT
TRBD1 | TRBJ1-1 | TRBV18 | . | CASSPGAGGGTEAFF | TGTGCCAGCTCACCAGGCGCAGGGGGAGGTACTGAAGCTTTCTTT
TRBD1 | TRBJ2-6 | TRBV29-1 | . | CSVNTGGSGANVLTF | TGCAGCGTTAATACAGGGGGCTCTGGGGCCAACGTCCTGACTTTC
. | TRBJ1-1 | TRBV19 | . | CASSILRGMNTEAFF | TGTGCCAGTAGTATCCTTCGGGGGATGAACACTGAAGCTTTCTTT
TRBD2 | TRBJ2-7 | TRBV6-4 | once | CASSVAGGYEQYF | TGTGCCAGCAGTGTAGCGGGGGGGTACGAGCAGTACTTC
. | TRBJ1-4 | TRBV10-3 | . | CAISESSVRAENEKLFF | TGTGCCATCAGTGAGTCCTCGGTCAGGGCCGAGAATGAAAAACTGTTTTTT
TRBD2 | TRBJ2-5 | TRBV7-2 | . | CASSPRQYAGDQETQYF | TGTGCCAGCAGCCCAAGGCAATACGCGGGGGACCAAGAGACCCAGTACTTC
TRBD1 | TRBJ1-2 | TRBV2 | . | CASSGQGNYGYTF | TGTGCCAGCAGTGGACAGGGGAACTATGGCTACACCTTC
TRBD1 | TRBJ1-5 | TRBV7-9 | . | CASSVGTGEQPQHF | TGTGCCAGCAGCGTTGGGACAGGGGAACAGCCCCAGCATTTT
. | TRBJ1-5 | TRBV10-3 | . | CAAGQAPLLAQHF | TGTGCCGCCGGGCAGGCCCCTCTATTAGCCCAGCATTTT
. | TRBJ2-4 | TRBV2 | . | CASSEETLLAKNIQYF | TGTGCCAGCAGTGAGGAAACACTCCTAGCCAAAAACATTCAGTACTTC
. | TRBJ2-3 | TRBV10-1 | . | CASSESRQGYTDTQYF | TGCGCCAGCAGTGAGTCTCGGCAGGGGTACACAGATACGCAGTATTTT
. | TRBJ1-2 | TRBV12-3/TRBV12-4 | . | CASTRGGPAGYTF | TGTGCCAGCACTCGAGGGGGACCAGCTGGCTACACCTTC
. | TRBJ1-1 | TRBV7-8 | . | CASSATRTEAFF | TGTGCCAGCAGCGCTACACGCACTGAAGCTTTCTTT